Sequencing of this T cell receptor beta chain was carried out in a study of graft-versus-host responses after intestinal transplantation. CDR1 and CDR2 (germline): SGHRS, YFSETQ. Trimming left V 0 bases short and J 1 base short, with 8 bases between. The CDR3 length is 15 residues. Study results and caveats: HvG clone declines early post-transplant were associated with peak circulating GvH levels.

Approximately 200,000 CFSE-labeled responder cells were plated with approximately 200,000 irradiated, violet-dye-labeled stimulator cells. This clone is labeled as medium-sized. The data were produced by immunoSEQ multiplex PCR, yet TCRdb's version contains in-frame clones alone and is incomplete. The sample holds 20,000 to 25,000 clones, 40% to 50% seen once. The rearrangement links TRBV5-1 to TRBJ1-5; D is unclear. The source was alloreactive CD8+ T cells from a mixed lymphocyte reaction culture, collected before intestinal transplant. The subset was: CFSE-low proliferating T cells sorted from roughly six-day pre-transplant mixed lymphocyte reaction (GvH or HvG direction). This sequence originates from a human patient who received an intestinal transplant. The chain's CDR3 is CASSLEGGSNQPQHF. The CDR3 DNA follows: TGCGCCAGCAGCTTGGAGGGTGGAAGCAATCAGCCCCAGCATTTT.